Listed below are T cell receptor beta chains from one sample, sequenced in a study of regulatory T cells in long-lasting Graves disease. Using its own MiXCR run on the multiplex PCR reads, TCRdb lists one record per CDR3 protein. The repertoire has a few hundred thousand distinct CDR3 sequences, roughly 20% of them found once; the top ten carry around 30%. The specimen comprised peripheral blood mononuclear cells (PBMCs), sampled when the disease was refractory, from a patient treated with antithyroid drugs. The source is a woman between 35 and 50 years old with Graves disease. CDR3s include the opening cysteine and the closing phenylalanine or tryptophan. D genes are given only for firm matches. Clone size is not always given. Where it is, it says once, few, many or a class for expanded clones.

abundance: -
j_gene: TRBJ1-1
d_gene: -
v_gene: TRBV10-3
CDR3aa: CAISERGGTEAFF
CDR3nt: TGTGCCATCAGTGAGAGGGGAGGGACTGAAGCTTTCTTT

abundance: many
j_gene: TRBJ2-7
d_gene: TRBD2
v_gene: TRBV14
CDR3aa: CASSTTSVGEQYF
CDR3nt: TGTGCCAGCAGCACTACTAGCGTTGGCGAGCAGTACTTC

abundance: -
j_gene: TRBJ2-1
d_gene: -
v_gene: TRBV3-1
CDR3aa: CASSTLYNEQFF
CDR3nt: TGTGCCAGCAGCACCCTATACAATGAGCAGTTCTTC

abundance: many
j_gene: TRBJ2-5
d_gene: -
v_gene: TRBV11-2
CDR3aa: CASSLEIYQETQYF
CDR3nt: TGTGCCAGCAGCTTAGAAATCTACCAAGAGACCCAGTACTTC

abundance: -
j_gene: TRBJ2-3
d_gene: -
v_gene: TRBV27
CDR3aa: CASSFPGKDTQYF
CDR3nt: TGTGCCAGCAGTTTTCCTGGGAAAGATACGCAGTATTTT

abundance: many
j_gene: TRBJ2-7
d_gene: TRBD2
v_gene: TRBV28
CDR3aa: CASRPGTSGGPSPYEQYF
CDR3nt: TGTGCCAGCAGACCCGGGACTAGCGGAGGACCCTCCCCCTACGAGCAGTACTTC

abundance: many
j_gene: TRBJ1-2
d_gene: -
v_gene: TRBV2
CDR3aa: CASSPRDGYTF
CDR3nt: TGTGCCAGCAGCCCGCGGGATGGCTACACCTTC

abundance: -
j_gene: TRBJ1-4
d_gene: -
v_gene: TRBV24-1
CDR3aa: CATTIRPTTNEKLFF
CDR3nt: TGTGCCACCACCATACGACCGACCACTAATGAAAAACTGTTTTTT

abundance: few
j_gene: TRBJ2-2
d_gene: -
v_gene: TRBV29-1
CDR3aa: CSVRRQSSTGELFF
CDR3nt: TGCAGCGTCAGACGACAGAGTAGCACCGGGGAGCTGTTTTTT

abundance: -
j_gene: TRBJ1-2
d_gene: -
v_gene: TRBV2
CDR3aa: CASSGAPNYGYTF
CDR3nt: TGTGCCAGCAGTGGGGCCCCTAACTATGGCTACACCTTC

abundance: -
j_gene: TRBJ1-2
d_gene: TRBD1
v_gene: TRBV20-1
CDR3aa: CSAKGQRGYTF
CDR3nt: TGCAGTGCCAAGGGACAGAGGGGCTACACCTTC

abundance: many
j_gene: TRBJ1-2
d_gene: -
v_gene: TRBV12-3/TRBV12-4
CDR3aa: CASSLRASFHGYTF
CDR3nt: TGTGCCAGCAGTTTAAGGGCCAGTTTCCATGGCTACACCTTC

abundance: many
j_gene: TRBJ2-5
d_gene: TRBD1
v_gene: TRBV28
CDR3aa: CASKTTQGAWETQYF
CDR3nt: TGTGCCAGCAAAACCACACAGGGGGCGTGGGAGACCCAGTACTTC

abundance: many
j_gene: TRBJ1-2
d_gene: -
v_gene: TRBV6-2/TRBV6-3
CDR3aa: CASTRTGGLLYGYTF
CDR3nt: TGTGCCAGCACAAGGACTGGGGGACTACTCTATGGCTACACCTTC

abundance: -
j_gene: TRBJ2-5
d_gene: TRBD1
v_gene: TRBV3-1
CDR3aa: CASTLDRYQETQYF
CDR3nt: TGTGCCAGCACTTTGGACAGGTACCAAGAGACCCAGTACTTC

abundance: many
j_gene: TRBJ2-7
d_gene: -
v_gene: TRBV12-3/TRBV12-4
CDR3aa: CASSYTLGTYEQYF
CDR3nt: TGTGCCAGCAGTTACACACTAGGCACCTACGAGCAGTACTTC

abundance: many
j_gene: TRBJ2-1
d_gene: -
v_gene: TRBV6-5
CDR3aa: CASSYDQRSDNEQFF
CDR3nt: TGTGCCAGCAGTTACGATCAACGATCGGACAATGAGCAGTTCTTC

abundance: -
j_gene: TRBJ2-5
d_gene: TRBD2
v_gene: TRBV5-1
CDR3aa: CASSLGFGLAAQGETQYF
CDR3nt: TGCGCCAGCAGCTTGGGCTTTGGACTAGCGGCCCAGGGGGAGACCCAGTACTTC

abundance: few
j_gene: TRBJ2-7
d_gene: TRBD2
v_gene: TRBV20-1
CDR3aa: CSASGTSGRVLYEQYF
CDR3nt: TGCAGTGCTAGCGGGACTAGCGGGAGGGTCCTCTACGAGCAGTACTTC

abundance: -
j_gene: TRBJ2-1
d_gene: -
v_gene: TRBV11-2
CDR3aa: CASSLYGNEQFF
CDR3nt: TGTGCCAGCAGCTTATACGGCAATGAGCAGTTCTTC

abundance: -
j_gene: TRBJ2-1
d_gene: -
v_gene: TRBV7-2
CDR3aa: CASSHLIGEQFF
CDR3nt: TGTGCCAGCAGTCATTTGATTGGTGAGCAGTTCTTC

abundance: many
j_gene: TRBJ2-7
d_gene: TRBD2
v_gene: TRBV3-1
CDR3aa: CASSQDGGLAVEF
CDR3nt: TGTGCCAGCAGCCAAGATGGGGGACTAGCCGTGGAGTTC

abundance: -
j_gene: TRBJ1-5
d_gene: -
v_gene: TRBV27
CDR3aa: CASSLWGVNPLAQHF
CDR3nt: TGTGCCAGCAGTTTATGGGGGGTCAACCCCCTTGCCCAGCATTTT

abundance: many
j_gene: TRBJ2-7
d_gene: TRBD2
v_gene: TRBV27
CDR3aa: CASSSGLAGLGEQYF
CDR3nt: TGTGCCAGCAGTTCGGGACTAGCGGGTCTGGGTGAGCAGTACTTC

abundance: -
j_gene: TRBJ1-5
d_gene: -
v_gene: TRBV19
CDR3aa: CASSVQPHQPQHF
CDR3nt: TGTGCCAGTAGTGTCCAACCGCATCAGCCCCAGCATTTT

abundance: -
j_gene: TRBJ2-2
d_gene: -
v_gene: TRBV6-2/TRBV6-3
CDR3aa: CASSYSPRGLQTGELFF
CDR3nt: TGTGCCAGCAGTTACTCACCGAGAGGGCTTCAAACCGGGGAGCTGTTTTTT

abundance: -
j_gene: TRBJ2-5
d_gene: -
v_gene: TRBV30
CDR3aa: CAWSVLVRETQYF
CDR3nt: TGTGCCTGGAGTGTTCTTGTTCGGGAGACCCAGTACTTC

abundance: -
j_gene: TRBJ2-7
d_gene: -
v_gene: TRBV29-1
CDR3aa: CSVGGYPYEQYF
CDR3nt: TGCAGCGTTGGGGGGTATCCCTACGAGCAGTACTTC

abundance: -
j_gene: TRBJ2-1
d_gene: TRBD1
v_gene: TRBV28
CDR3aa: CASDRGGANYNEQFF
CDR3nt: TGTGCCAGCGACAGGGGGGGGGCTAATTACAATGAGCAGTTCTTC

abundance: few
j_gene: TRBJ2-1
d_gene: -
v_gene: TRBV24-1
CDR3aa: CASWDGLNEQFF
CDR3nt: TGTGCCTCCTGGGACGGCCTTAACGAGCAGTTCTTC

abundance: few
j_gene: TRBJ2-7
d_gene: TRBD2
v_gene: TRBV6-2/TRBV6-3
CDR3aa: CASREGLADAYEQYF
CDR3nt: TGTGCCAGCAGGGAGGGACTAGCCGATGCCTACGAGCAGTACTTC

abundance: -
j_gene: TRBJ1-1
d_gene: -
v_gene: TRBV6-5
CDR3aa: CASSYSLQGNTEAFF
CDR3nt: TGTGCCAGCAGTTACTCGCTTCAGGGGAACACTGAAGCTTTCTTT

abundance: many
j_gene: TRBJ2-2
d_gene: -
v_gene: TRBV28
CDR3aa: CASSLGGTNTGELFF
CDR3nt: TGTGCCAGCAGTTTAGGCGGGACCAACACCGGGGAGCTGTTTTTT

abundance: -
j_gene: TRBJ2-4
d_gene: TRBD2
v_gene: TRBV6-1
CDR3aa: CASRDSGRANIQYF
CDR3nt: TGTGCCAGCAGGGATAGCGGGAGAGCTAACATTCAGTACTTC

abundance: many
j_gene: TRBJ2-4
d_gene: TRBD2
v_gene: TRBV28
CDR3aa: CASSPLVLAGAWDIQYF
CDR3nt: TGTGCCAGCAGTCCCCTCGTGCTAGCGGGAGCTTGGGACATTCAGTACTTC

abundance: many
j_gene: TRBJ2-7
d_gene: -
v_gene: TRBV28
CDR3aa: CASSTEPTVREQYF
CDR3nt: TGTGCCAGCAGTACGGAACCGACAGTCCGCGAGCAGTACTTC

abundance: -
j_gene: TRBJ2-1
d_gene: TRBD2
v_gene: TRBV6-1
CDR3aa: CASGTSGSLDEQFF
CDR3nt: TGTGCCAGCGGCACTAGCGGGAGTTTGGATGAGCAGTTCTTC

abundance: many
j_gene: TRBJ2-4
d_gene: -
v_gene: TRBV7-2
CDR3aa: CASRAGPARIQYF
CDR3nt: TGTGCCAGCAGGGCCGGCCCAGCCCGCATTCAGTACTTC

abundance: many
j_gene: TRBJ1-6
d_gene: -
v_gene: TRBV28
CDR3aa: CASSLLGEGYSPLHF
CDR3nt: TGTGCCAGCAGTCTTCTTGGGGAGGGATATTCACCCCTCCACTTT

abundance: -
j_gene: TRBJ2-7
d_gene: TRBD2
v_gene: TRBV5-1
CDR3aa: CASSPGGGLSNEQYF
CDR3nt: TGCGCCAGCAGCCCAGGCGGGGGGCTCTCTAACGAGCAGTACTTC

abundance: few
j_gene: TRBJ1-1
d_gene: -
v_gene: TRBV19
CDR3aa: CASSIGAEAFF
CDR3nt: TGTGCCAGTAGTATTGGAGCTGAAGCTTTCTTT

abundance: many
j_gene: TRBJ1-2
d_gene: -
v_gene: TRBV2
CDR3aa: CASSFNPYQSYGYTF
CDR3nt: TGTGCCAGCAGTTTTAACCCGTACCAATCCTATGGCTACACCTTC

abundance: -
j_gene: TRBJ2-5
d_gene: -
v_gene: TRBV2
CDR3aa: CASSLGRIGRETQYF
CDR3nt: TGTGCCAGCAGCTTGGGGCGGATCGGAAGAGAGACCCAGTACTTC

abundance: few
j_gene: TRBJ1-5
d_gene: -
v_gene: TRBV30
CDR3aa: CAWSTPRGPQHF
CDR3nt: TGTGCCTGGAGTACCCCTCGCGGGCCCCAGCATTTT

abundance: -
j_gene: TRBJ2-1
d_gene: -
v_gene: TRBV6-9
CDR3aa: CASSYERDNEQFF
CDR3nt: TGTGCCAGCAGTTACGAGCGGGACAATGAGCAGTTCTTC

abundance: -
j_gene: TRBJ2-7
d_gene: -
v_gene: TRBV20-1
CDR3aa: CSARDPQRGTGREQYF
CDR3nt: TGCAGTGCTAGAGACCCTCAGCGGGGGACAGGGCGGGAGCAGTACTTC

abundance: many
j_gene: TRBJ1-6
d_gene: -
v_gene: TRBV7-2
CDR3aa: CASSLEKEAGSPLHF
CDR3nt: TGTGCCAGCAGCTTAGAAAAGGAAGCCGGGTCACCCCTCCACTTT

abundance: many
j_gene: TRBJ1-6
d_gene: -
v_gene: TRBV12-3/TRBV12-4
CDR3aa: CASSLSGGSPLHF
CDR3nt: TGTGCCAGCAGTCTCTCGGGGGGTTCACCCCTCCACTTT

abundance: few
j_gene: TRBJ2-5
d_gene: -
v_gene: TRBV28
CDR3aa: CASSPLSGVGRPHQETQYF
CDR3nt: TGTGCCAGCTCACCCCTTTCGGGGGTGGGGCGGCCGCACCAAGAGACCCAGTACTTC

abundance: many
j_gene: TRBJ1-2
d_gene: TRBD1
v_gene: TRBV3-1
CDR3aa: CASSQGDSRGYTF
CDR3nt: TGTGCCAGCAGCCAAGGGGACAGCCGAGGCTACACCTTC

abundance: many
j_gene: TRBJ2-2
d_gene: TRBD2
v_gene: TRBV2
CDR3aa: CASSEPVLAGVTGELFF
CDR3nt: TGTGCCAGCTCCGAACCGGTTCTAGCGGGAGTAACCGGGGAGCTGTTTTTT

abundance: -
j_gene: TRBJ1-2
d_gene: -
v_gene: TRBV28
CDR3aa: CASRNNWNYGYTF
CDR3nt: TGTGCCAGCAGAAATAACTGGAACTATGGCTACACCTTC